The source of this T cell receptor beta chain is a study of long-term antiretroviral therapy in people with HIV (dated by TCRdb to 2022 to 2024). A note on the overall study: Collection of the earliest samples took place about a decade ahead of the 2015 WHO recommendation for immediate ART, at a time when ART was typically delayed until CD4 counts fell. No cross-contamination during QIAcube processing turned up in test extractions that ran a monoclonal T-cell line alongside 33 polyclonal samples. From 30 adults with confirmed HIV infection, the cohort provided 192 cryopreserved PBMC samples, gathered serially across a mean of around 6 years (range 1-12). This retrospective serial study examined whether starting ART and sustained HIV suppression were associated with changes in the composition and diversity of the TRB repertoire in peripheral blood. About 40% of the 30 participants with HIV were female. Overall study results and their limits: Limited PBMC availability meant only the TCR beta chain was sequenced, without alpha chain pairing. Starting ART was linked to a significant rise in TRB diversity, yet even after long-term ART the diversity remained significantly lower than in transplant donor controls. Narrower CDR3 length ranges were observed in HIV repertoires than in controls, and an antigen-experienced repertoire with only a slight naive shift after ART was suggested by the network structure. Expanded TRB clones identified before ART initiation dominated the repertoire at all time points, although this dominance fluctuated and declined in many PLHIV after ART. Because pre-ART samples had limited cell numbers, unsorted PBMC were profiled rather than sorted CD4+ and CD8+ T cells. Inferences about post-ART repertoire changes were limited because no data were available on ART adherence, viral resistance or therapy changes. The samples span the years 2004 to 2017, and the ART regimens used at that time may not be as effective as current regimens.

Inclusion was restricted to participants for whom at least one PBMC sample before ART initiation and at least two post-ART samples were available. All participants with HIV were treated in the United States of America. Before DNA extraction, cryopreserved samples of roughly 0.9-11 million PBMC were thawed and then washed. At the time of the earliest PBMC sample, participants with HIV were aged between roughly 20 and 60 years. PBMC samples from each participant spanned 1-4 timepoints before ART initiation and 2-8 timepoints after ART initiation, with a median of 7 samples. Serial HIV viral load, CD4+ T-cell count, ART history and demographic data were obtained for every participant. Genomic DNA was extracted from unsorted PBMC with a Qiagen kit on a QIAcube, with processing performed in batches of 12 samples. Sequencing of the TRB variable region was done with the immunoSEQ hsTCRB v3.0 assay at survey level resolution. TRB sequencing targeted a depth of about 35,000-50,000 T-cell genomes per sample. An Illumina MiSeq with a v3 150-cycle kit was used to sequence the pooled TRB libraries. On the study's bioinformatics: Repertoire analysis ran in R within a reproducible Nextflow workflow covering QC, data transformation and analysis. LymphoSeq2, an R package for AIRR-Seq data exploration, was used to implement custom analyses. After excluding a handful of samples that yielded fewer than 5000 total TRB sequences, under 200 HIV repertoires remained for analysis. Among the 200 or so HIV repertoires that were kept, 59 were collected before ART initiation and 120 to 140 were collected after ART initiation. Each repertoire was downsampled to 5000 TRB nucleotide sequences, and summary statistics were averaged across 100 downsampling iterations. The analysis kept only TRB sequences whose CDR3 regions were at least seven amino acids long. Two measures captured diversity: a Shannon entropy-derived clonality score and the Gini coefficient. In repertoire networks, the top 5000 CDR3 amino acid sequences were linked whenever an edit distance of one separated two sequences. For TRB CDR3 amino acid sequences, antigen specificity groups and MHC restriction were predicted with GLIPH2. CDR3 amino acid sequences were matched against VDJdb and McPAS-TCR to flag known CMV, EBV, HIV or tissue antigen associations. Pre-ART, post-ART and control groups were compared with Wilcoxon signed-rank tests and Holm-Bonferroni correction. TCRdb limited this immuneACCESS table to in-frame rearrangements with V and J called. A share of clones is missing; checked studies link under half to unresolved V genes, and the rest is unexplained. V and J calls plus clone size are reproduced from that table; the DNA served to infer D and trimming. Here the sample has 15,000 to 20,000 clones; around 78% occur a single time. The top ten hold less than 8% of the sample.

This clone was observed a few times. Its antigen has not been determined. No base quality information exists; no much larger clone differs at one position. The cysteine opens and the phenylalanine closes a CDR3 of 14 amino acids. Only CDR3 DNA remains: 42 bases, in frame from the first base. Sequences SNHLY (CDR1) and FYNNEI (CDR2) are obtained from the germline V gene. V sheds 6 bases and J sheds 3 bases, leaving 12 bases between their ends. The sequencing used unsorted PBMCs, collected 2.2 years after starting antiretroviral therapy. Here the chain combines TRBV2 and TRBJ1-5, with TRBD1 tentatively as D gene (6 bases match). The source is a man aged 45-65 years with HIV. The nucleotide sequence is given as TGTGCCAGCAGGCAGACAGGTTACAATCAGCCCCAGCATTTT. This sequence encodes CASRQTGYNQPQHF.